Below, 25 T cell receptor beta chains from the same sample are listed, as sequenced in a study of blood T cell repertoires in COVID-19. Assay: immunoSEQ multiplex PCR; the TCRdb copy retains only in-frame clones and omits some. The sample shows 99,000 or so clones, more than 80% of them seen only once. The sample was peripheral blood. The source is a man in his fifties or sixties with acute or convalescent COVID-19.

The chain couples TRBV4-1 to TRBJ2-4, with D possibly TRBD2 on 6 matching bases. Germline V gives CDR1 MGHRA, CDR2 YSYEKL. The CDR3 contains 16 residues. Trimming removed 0 bases from V and 5 bases from J, with 14 bases in between. This chain's CDR3 is CASSQEAHWGENIQYF. In nucleotides, the CDR3 is TGCGCCAGCAGCCAAGAAGCCCACTGGGGGGAAAACATTCAGTACTTC.

The chain joins TRBV5-1 to TRBJ2-2, with a weak D call TRBD2 (5 bases). The CDR3 totals 13 residues. Germline V CDR1 and CDR2: SGHRS, YFSETQ. V was trimmed by 5 bases and J by 5 bases, leaving 10 bases between them. Here the CDR3 reads CASRPSNTGELFF. CDR3 in DNA: TGCGCCAGCAGACCTAGCAATACCGGGGAGCTGTTTTTT.

This chain links TRBV15 with TRBJ2-1; 12 bases align to TRBD2. V was pared by 3 bases and J by 0 bases, with 12 bases of the junction left unmatched. CDR3 length equals 20 residues. The V gene's germline CDR1 is LNHNV and CDR2 YYDKDF (reference sequence). Here the CDR3 reads CATSRTSGSGARSSYNEQFF. CDR3 sequence (DNA): TGTGCCACCAGCAGGACTAGCGGGAGCGGGGCCAGGAGCTCCTACAATGAGCAGTTCTTC.

For the CDR3, the DNA is TGTGCCAGCACAATCGGACAGTCGGTCACTGAAGCTTTCTTT. It translates to CASTIGQSVTEAFF. The V gene is TRBV3-1 (or the pseudogene TRBV3-2), the J gene TRBJ1-1, with D perhaps TRBD1 (6 bases). CDR1 and CDR2 (germline): LGHDT, YNNKEL (reference sequence). The CDR3 runs 14 residues. V was shortened by 7 bases and J by 4 bases, with 16 bases between the two germline ends.

CDR3 in DNA: TGTGCCAGCAGCGAGACAGCTCCTGCAACTAATGAAAAACTGTTTTTT. It is translated as CASSETAPATNEKLFF. The V gene is TRBV9, the J gene TRBJ1-4; D might be TRBD1 (5 bases). The germline CDR1 and CDR2 sequences are SGDLS and YYNGEE. V lost 3 bases and J 0 bases, leaving 12 bases between the germline ends. This CDR3 region has 16 residues.

The V gene is TRBV5-4, the J gene TRBJ2-2; no clear D. Trimming stripped 0 bases from V and 1 base from J, with 4 bases between. In germline, CDR1 is SGHNT, CDR2 YYREEE (reference sequence). This CDR3 has 14 amino acids. The CDR3 sequence: CASSLARNTGELFF. DNA of the CDR3: TGTGCCAGCAGCTTGGCCAGGAACACCGGGGAGCTGTTTTTT.

This chain connects TRBV7-4 to TRBJ2-7; 10 bases agree with TRBD2. Germline CDR1 reads SGHVT; CDR2 reads SQSDAQ. V shed 3 bases and J 3 bases; nucleotides not matched to a gene: 23. This CDR3 spans 21 amino acids. The CDR3: CASSLDGTGARSGRVCYEQYV. The DNA for the CDR3 is TGTGCCAGCAGCTTGGATGGGACAGGTGCCCGAAGCGGGAGGGTTTGCTACGAGCAGTACGTC.

CDR3 nucleotide sequence: TGTGCCAGTAGTCCCCTGGGAGAACGTGAAGCTTTCTTT. Protein product: CASSPLGEREAFF. This rearrangement joins TRBV19 to TRBJ1-1; D call uncertain. Trimming stripped 5 bases from V and 7 bases from J, with 14 bases between. Germline values: CDR1 LNHDA, CDR2 SQIVND (reference sequence). There are 13 residues in the CDR3.

This clone was detected only once. This chain uses TRBV7-9 with TRBJ1-4; D remains unclear. V gave up 2 bases and J gave up 5 bases, with 6 bases separating them. The CDR3 totals 13 residues. Germline CDR1 is SEHNR and CDR2 is FQNEAQ (reference sequence). CDR3 DNA: TGTGCCAGCAGCTTAAGCAGGAATGAAAAACTGTTTTTT. It specifies CASSLSRNEKLFF.

This chain connects TRBV5-6 to TRBJ2-2; maybe TRBD1 (6 bases). CDR3 length: 15 amino acids. V was cut by 4 bases and J by 2 bases, with 12 bases left in between. Germline-derived CDR1 and CDR2 are SGHDT and YYEEEE. Written as DNA, the CDR3 is TGTGCCAGCAGCAACTACAGGGAAAACACCGGGGAGCTGTTTTTT. This gives the protein CASSNYRENTGELFF. Full variable domain (remainder filled in from reference TRBV5-6 and TRBJ2-2): DAGVTQSPTHLIKTRGQQVTLRCSPKSGHDTVSWYQQALGQGPQFIFQYYEEEERQRGNFPDRFSGHQFPNYSSELNVNALLLGDSALYLCASSNYRENTGELFFGEGSRLTVL.

The chain recombines TRBV7-8 with TRBJ2-3, with 7 bases aligning to TRBD1. The junction had 1 base not matched to a gene; V was cut back by 6 bases and J by 4 bases. Per the germline V gene, CDR1 is SGHVS and CDR2 is FQNEAQ. The CDR3 extends over 12 amino acids. CDR3 region: CASRDRADTQYF. CDR3 nucleotides: TGTGCCAGCAGAGACAGGGCAGATACGCAGTATTTT.

The J gene is TRBJ2-3, the V gene TRBV4-3, with a weak D call TRBD2 (5 bases). Per germline, CDR1 LGHNA and CDR2 YSLEER. V was clipped by 0 bases and J by 7 bases, with 11 bases between them. This CDR3 comprises 14 residues. CDR3 sequence (DNA): TGCGCCAGCAGCCAAGACCTAGCAAGTCATACGCAGTATTTT. Its protein product is CASSQDLASHTQYF.

This clone was picked up one time. The chain couples TRBV12-5 to TRBJ2-1; D may be TRBD2 (5 bases). Trimming left V 2 bases short and J 8 bases short, with 16 bases between. The CDR3 is made up of 15 amino acids. The germline gives CDR1 LGHNT, CDR2 FRNRAP. CDR3 bases: TGTGCTAGTGGTTTGCTCTTACCTAGCTCAGATGAGCAGTTCTTC. Translated: CASGLLLPSSDEQFF.

CDR3 residues: CASSPPGTGIYEQYF. The CDR3 nucleotides read TGTGCCAGCTCACCGCCCGGGACAGGGATCTACGAGCAGTACTTC. The chain joins TRBV18 to TRBJ2-7; the match to TRBD1 covers 9 bases. Germline CDR1 is KGHSH and CDR2 is LQKENI. The V gene end was trimmed by 3 bases and the J gene end by 3 bases; junction bases not matched to a gene: 6. This CDR3 is 15 amino acids long.

The chain recombines TRBV11-2 with TRBJ1-6; possibly TRBD1 for D (5 bases). Trimming removed 0 bases from V and 6 bases from J, with 12 bases in between. CDR3 length equals 16 residues. CDR1 is SGHAT, CDR2 FQNNGV, per germline. The CDR3 region is CASSLDKGLGNSPLHF. The DNA for the CDR3 is TGTGCCAGCAGCTTAGATAAGGGACTGGGTAATTCACCCCTCCACTTT.

The sample holds a few counts of this clone. The chain carries TRBV18 and TRBJ1-4; no definite D call. The CDR3 is made up of 15 amino acids. CDR1 and CDR2 from the germline V gene are KGHSH and LQKENI. Trimming removed 3 bases at V and 7 bases at J, with 15 bases between. CDR3 sequence reads: CASSPGRGGVEKLFF. For the CDR3, the DNA is TGTGCCAGCTCACCCGGGCGGGGAGGAGTTGAAAAACTGTTTTTT.

CDR3 nucleotides: TGTGCCAGCTCCAGAGGAAGGGGGCTCACTGAAGCTTTCTTT. This gives the protein CASSRGRGLTEAFF. This chain uses TRBV18 with TRBJ1-1; 7 bases are shared with TRBD1. Germline assignment: CDR1 KGHSH and CDR2 LQKENI. The ends lost 6 bases at V and 4 bases at J; junction bases unmatched: 8. There are 14 residues in the CDR3.

The chain joins TRBV5-5 to TRBJ2-1; 10 nucleotides align to TRBD1. Germline CDR1 SGHKS, CDR2 YYEKEE (reference sequence). The CDR3 contains 15 residues. The V and J ends lost 5 bases and 1 base, in that order; junction bases with no gene match: 3. The CDR3 DNA reads TGTGCCAGCAGTCCGGGACAGGGGTCCTACAATGAGCAGTTCTTC. This sequence encodes CASSPGQGSYNEQFF.

As DNA, the CDR3 is TGTGCCAGCAGCCACTCCCTCGGGAGGGAGGACGGGGAGCTGTTTTTT. It yields the protein CASSHSLGREDGELFF. The J gene is TRBJ2-2, the V gene TRBV11-3; 8 nucleotides align to TRBD2. Per germline, CDR1 SGHNT and CDR2 YENEEA. Losses at the gene ends were 5 bases for V and 7 bases for J; bases not matched to a gene: 12. The CDR3 runs 16 residues. Full variable domain (rest looked up from reference TRBV11-3 and TRBJ2-2): EAGVVQSPRYKIIEKKQPVAFWCNPISGHNTLYWYLQNLGQGPELLIRYENEEAVDDSQLPKDRFSAERLKGVDSTLKIQPAELGDSAVYLCASSHSLGREDGELFFGEGSRLTVL.

This chain connects TRBV5-4 to TRBJ2-2; no reliable D call. Trimming shortened V by 4 bases and J by 2 bases, and 9 bases separated the two germline ends. Germline V CDR1 and CDR2: SGHNT, YYREEE (reference sequence). The CDR3 runs 14 residues. The CDR3 DNA sequence: TGTGCCAGCAGCAACCCCACAAACACCGGGGAGCTGTTTTTT. Translation gives CASSNPTNTGELFF.

This rearrangement joins TRBV13 to TRBJ1-1, with D hard to call. Trimming removed 2 bases from V and 2 bases from J, with 12 bases in between. CDR1 and CDR2 (germline): PRHDT, FYEKMQ (reference sequence). This CDR3 region has 15 residues. The CDR3, as DNA: TGTGCCAGCAGCTTAAATTTCGAGGCTAACACTGAAGCTTTCTTT. It codes for CASSLNFEANTEAFF.

This chain joins TRBV6-4 and TRBJ2-3, with 8 bases fitting TRBD2. Looked up from germline, CDR1 is MRHNA and CDR2 is SNTAGT. V lost 8 bases, J lost 2 bases, and 18 bases stayed unmatched. The CDR3 extends over 18 amino acids. CDR3 DNA: TGTGCCAGCCGCGGACTAGCAGCCCAATCATTTATCACAGATACGCAGTATTTT. It yields the protein CASRGLAAQSFITDTQYF.

This sequence joins TRBV14 and TRBJ2-3; maybe TRBD1 (5 bases). The germline V gene has CDR1 SGHDN and CDR2 FVKESK. With 2 bases removed from V and 3 bases from J, the gap between germline ends came to 12 bases. CDR3 size: 15 residues. CDR3 sequence: CASSQQGPRTDTQYF. CDR3 sequence (DNA): TGTGCCAGCAGCCAACAGGGTCCTCGTACAGATACGCAGTATTTT.

The chain employs TRBV7-9 and TRBJ2-1; weak D call: TRBD1 (6 bases). Trimming left V 3 bases short and J 6 bases short, with 15 bases between. The CDR3 consists of 15 residues. The V gene's germline CDR1 is SEHNR and CDR2 FQNEAQ (reference sequence). CDR3 bases: TGTGCCAGCAGCTTGCGGAGACAGGCTTTCAATGAGCAGTTCTTC. The encoded protein is CASSLRRQAFNEQFF.

The chain employs TRBV14 and TRBJ2-1; TRBD2 agrees at 12 bases. J gave up 6 bases and V 4 bases, and 7 bases lay outside the gene matches. The CDR3 totals 16 residues. Germline V gene lookup returns CDR1 SGHDN and CDR2 FVKESK. The DNA for the CDR3 is TGTGCCAGCAGCCTTTGGACTAGCGGGATTGGCAATGAGCAGTTCTTC. Residues: CASSLWTSGIGNEQFF. The complete variable domain, with remaining parts taken from reference TRBV14 and TRBJ2-1, reads EAGVTQFPSHSVIEKGQTVTLRCDPISGHDNLYWYRRVMGKEIKFLLHFVKESKQDESGMPNNRFLAERTGGTYSTLKVQPAELEDSGVYFCASSLWTSGIGNEQFFGPGTRLTVL.